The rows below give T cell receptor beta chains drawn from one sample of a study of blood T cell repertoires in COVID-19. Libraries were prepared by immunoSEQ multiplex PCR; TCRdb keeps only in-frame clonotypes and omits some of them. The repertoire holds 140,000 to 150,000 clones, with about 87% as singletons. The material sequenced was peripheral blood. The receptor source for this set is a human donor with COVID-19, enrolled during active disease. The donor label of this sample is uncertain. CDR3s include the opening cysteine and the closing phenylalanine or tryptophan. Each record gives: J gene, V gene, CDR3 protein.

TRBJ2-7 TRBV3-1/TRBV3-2 CASSLRGETYEQYF
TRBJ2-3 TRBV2 CASSVQGGMQYF
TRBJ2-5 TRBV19 CASRTGHWAQYF
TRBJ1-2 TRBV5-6 CASSLARNYGYTF
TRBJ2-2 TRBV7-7 CASSNSSGRYTGELFF
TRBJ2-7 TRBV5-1 CASTITGSGGASHEQYF
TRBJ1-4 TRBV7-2 CASSPPLQGREKLFF
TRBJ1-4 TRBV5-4 CASSEQGEREKLFF
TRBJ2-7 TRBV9 CASSKGQLGPEQYF
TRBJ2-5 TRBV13 CASSFLTGGETQYF
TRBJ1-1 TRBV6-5 CASSYSTDPGGDEAFF
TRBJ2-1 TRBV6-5 CASSYGQLDEQFF
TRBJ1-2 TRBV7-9 CASSFGGTNYGYTF
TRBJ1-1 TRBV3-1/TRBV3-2 CASSQDLQGVEAFF
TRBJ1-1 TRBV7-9 CASSLDVGGEAFF
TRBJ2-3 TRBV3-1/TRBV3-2 CASSQDRNSGTDTQYF
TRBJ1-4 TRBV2 CASSETGVNEKLFF
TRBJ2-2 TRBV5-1 CASSPGGVDTGELFF
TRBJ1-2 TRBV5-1 CASSLGHFYGYTF
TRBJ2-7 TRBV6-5 CASSRGDLSSYEQYF
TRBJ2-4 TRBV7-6 CASSPGVKYRRAKNIQYF
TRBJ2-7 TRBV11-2 CASSSYKTGEDEQYF
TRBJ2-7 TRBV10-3 CATSISYEQYF
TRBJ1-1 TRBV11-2 CASSLEVRTIGFF
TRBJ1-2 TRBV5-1 CATSDVFTGGAYGYTF
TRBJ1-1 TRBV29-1 CSVDEGRTFF
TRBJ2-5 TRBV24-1 CATSDWTARETQYF
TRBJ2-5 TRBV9 CASSLGGQQTQYF
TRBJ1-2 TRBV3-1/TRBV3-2 CASSPQGLDYGYTF
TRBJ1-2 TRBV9 CASSLTDRWDYGYTF
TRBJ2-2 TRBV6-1 CASSVGQGAGTGELFF
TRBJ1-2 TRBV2 CASTLSRGRGGYTF
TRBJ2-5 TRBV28 CAGRDRAKETQYF
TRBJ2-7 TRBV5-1 CASSLDGTGGREQYF
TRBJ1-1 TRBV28 CASTATVSAEAFF
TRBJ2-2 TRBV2 CATQAGGGTGELFF
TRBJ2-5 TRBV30 CAWSGALGETQYF
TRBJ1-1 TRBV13 CPTSLGGQGGTEAFF
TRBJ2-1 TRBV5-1 CASSAASGNLNEQFF
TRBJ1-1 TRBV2 CASSVVFRGGSEAFF
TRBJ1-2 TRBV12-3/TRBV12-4 CASGRAVYGYTF
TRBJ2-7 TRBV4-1 CASSHPKGQGGGEQYF
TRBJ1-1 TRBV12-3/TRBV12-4 CASSLSQGTEAFF
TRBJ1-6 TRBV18 CASSPGTDNSPLHF
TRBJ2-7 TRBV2 CASSEARGGSTYEQYF
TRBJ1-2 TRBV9 CASSQLGGNYGYTF
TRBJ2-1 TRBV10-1 CASSESPGRNEQFF
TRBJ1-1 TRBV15 CATSRDTPEAFF